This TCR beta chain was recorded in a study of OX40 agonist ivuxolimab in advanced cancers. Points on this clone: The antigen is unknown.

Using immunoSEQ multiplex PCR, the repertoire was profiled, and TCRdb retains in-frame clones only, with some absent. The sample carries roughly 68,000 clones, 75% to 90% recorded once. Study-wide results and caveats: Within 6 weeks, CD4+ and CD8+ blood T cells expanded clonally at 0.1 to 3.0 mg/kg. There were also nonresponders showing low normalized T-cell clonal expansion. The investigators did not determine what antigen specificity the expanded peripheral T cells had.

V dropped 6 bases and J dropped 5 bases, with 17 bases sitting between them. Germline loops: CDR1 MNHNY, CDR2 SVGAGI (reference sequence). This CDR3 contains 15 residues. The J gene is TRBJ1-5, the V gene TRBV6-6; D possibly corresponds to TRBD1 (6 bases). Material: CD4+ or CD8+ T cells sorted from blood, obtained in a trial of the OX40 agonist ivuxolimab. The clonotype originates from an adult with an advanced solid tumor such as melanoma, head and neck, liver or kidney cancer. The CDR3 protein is CASSRQDRGHQPQHF. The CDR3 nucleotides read TGTGCCAGCAGCCGACAGGACAGAGGCCATCAGCCCCAGCATTTT.